This T cell receptor (beta chain) was documented in a study of T cell responses to AZD1222 COVID-19 vaccine. Germline V gives CDR1 MNHEY, CDR2 SVGAGI. The CDR3 has 14 residues. Deletions cut 8 bases from V and 5 bases from J, with 18 bases between. Measured with immunoSEQ multiplex PCR; TCRdb has only the in-frame clones, and not every one. The table lists approximately 150,000 clones, more than 85% of them singletons. Sequencing was performed on peripheral blood, taken 28 days after the second AZD1222 dose. The receptor's source is an adult who received the AZD1222 COVID-19 vaccine. This chain uses TRBV6-5 with TRBJ2-5; the D gene could be TRBD1 or TRBD2 (6 bases each). This CDR3 is CASGGGGGFETQYF. Here the CDR3 DNA reads TGTGCCAGCGGGGGCGGTGGAGGGTTTGAGACCCAGTACTTC.